The clone carrying this TCR beta chain has a single count. CDR1 and CDR2 (germline): SGHDN, FVKESK. This CDR3 is built from 14 residues. V was cut by 3 bases and J by 6 bases, with 11 bases left in between. This sample was taken from a study of radiotherapy plus CTLA-4 blockade in lung cancer. The method was immunoSEQ multiplex PCR; TCRdb's version includes in-frame clones alone and lacks a portion of them. The repertoire includes 55,000 to 80,000 clones, roughly 87% of them detected once, and around two fifths sits in the top ten. The rearrangement links TRBV14 to TRBJ2-2, with D maybe TRBD2 (5 bases). The sequences come from peripheral blood, collected from a patient treated with radiotherapy plus ipilimumab. The TCR originated in a human donor with non-small cell lung cancer that progressed on radiotherapy plus ipilimumab. CDR3 nucleotide sequence: TGTGCCAGCAGCCAGACTACCTTCTCCGGGGAGCTGTTTTTT. Protein product: CASSQTTFSGELFF.